This TCR beta chain derives from a study of T cell changes during pregnancy in multiple sclerosis. Sequencing was performed with immunoSEQ multiplex PCR; in TCRdb, only in-frame clones are kept and a portion is missing. The sample consists of 30,000 to 45,000 clones, 70% to 90% of them appearing once. In this sample, this clone turned up a few times. Germline loops: CDR1 SGHVS, CDR2 FNYEAQ. The CDR3 length is 15 residues. Trimming left V 0 bases short and J 3 bases short, with 9 bases between. This sequence originates from a female donor with multiple sclerosis, enrolled in a pregnancy study. The sample in question was CD4+ T cells from peripheral blood mononuclear cells, obtained in the first trimester of pregnancy. V gene TRBV7-6 combines with J gene TRBJ2-1, with D maybe TRBD2 (5 bases). In nucleotides, the CDR3 is TGTGCCAGCAGCTTAGCGGGAGTGGGCTACAATGAGCAGTTCTTC. Its protein product is CASSLAGVGYNEQFF. Using reference TRBV7-6 and TRBJ2-1 for the parts outside the CDR3, the full variable domain is GAGVSQSPRYKVTKRGQDVALRCDPISGHVSLYWYRQALGQGPEFLTYFNYEAQQDKSGLPNDRFSAERPEGSISTLTIQRTEQRDSAMYRCASSLAGVGYNEQFFGPGTRLTVL.